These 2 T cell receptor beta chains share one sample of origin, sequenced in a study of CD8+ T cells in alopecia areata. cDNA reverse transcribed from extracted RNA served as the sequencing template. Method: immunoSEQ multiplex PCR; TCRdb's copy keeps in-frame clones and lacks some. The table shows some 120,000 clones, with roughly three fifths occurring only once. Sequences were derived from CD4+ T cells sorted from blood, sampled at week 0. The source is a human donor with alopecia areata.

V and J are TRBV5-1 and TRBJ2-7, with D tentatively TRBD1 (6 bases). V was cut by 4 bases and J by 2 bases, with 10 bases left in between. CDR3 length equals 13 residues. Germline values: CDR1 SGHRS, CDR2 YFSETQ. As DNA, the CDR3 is TGCGCCAGCAGCAGGGGGTCGCCCTACGAGCAGTACTTC. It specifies CASSRGSPYEQYF.

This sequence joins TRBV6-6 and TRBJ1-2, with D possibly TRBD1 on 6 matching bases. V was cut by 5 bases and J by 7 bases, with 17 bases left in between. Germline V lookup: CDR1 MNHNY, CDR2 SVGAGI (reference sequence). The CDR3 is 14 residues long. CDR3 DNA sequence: TGTGCCAGCAGTGCACTGTTGGGGGGCGGTGGCTACACCTTC. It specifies CASSALLGGGGYTF.